This T cell receptor beta chain was profiled in a study of long-term antiretroviral therapy in people with HIV. Researchers report immunoSEQ v3.0 was run at survey level. Profiled with immunoSEQ multiplex PCR; TCRdb holds only in-frame clones, not every one. The sample lists some 21,000 clones, about four fifths occurring once. Germline V gene sequence: CDR1 LGHNA, CDR2 YSLEER. The V and J ends lost 3 bases and 3 bases respectively, with 8 bases between them. CDR3 length: 13 residues. The source was unsorted PBMCs, collected 0.3 years after starting antiretroviral therapy. The V call is TRBV4-3, the J call TRBJ1-1, with D tentatively TRBD1 (6 bases). The clonotype was recovered from a man aged 50 or older with HIV. DNA for the CDR3: TGCGCCAGCAGCCACGACAGGTACACTGAAGCTTTCTTT. As protein: CASSHDRYTEAFF.